This T cell receptor beta chain derives from a study of monozygotic twins with inflammatory bowel disease. Researchers used template switching to add UMIs featuring a 6-nucleotide sample barcode. Using the 5' RACE reads, TCRdb records one entry per CDR3 protein without DNA. The sample yields around 370,000 distinct CDR3 sequences, of which the top ten take up just over 2.5%. The CDR3 is 20 residues long. The receptor was isolated from a human donor with ulcerative colitis or Crohn's disease, or a healthy co-twin of an affected twin (not recorded which). The sequencing sample was made of blood. The chain recombines TRBV12-3 or TRBV12-4 with TRBJ2-1; TCRdb outputs TRBD2, but without DNA this stays unchecked. The CDR3 protein is CASSSPLAGGILIRDNEQFF.